The 26 T cell receptor beta chains below all came from one sample that was sequenced in a study of monozygotic twins with inflammatory bowel disease. TCRdb re-called the 5' RACE reads and catalogs CDR3 proteins one per entry, DNA excluded. The specimen's table records some 450,000 distinct CDR3 sequences. Sequencing input: blood. All receptors derive from a human donor with ulcerative colitis or Crohn's disease, or a healthy co-twin of an affected twin (not recorded which).

The rearrangement links TRBV5-1 to TRBJ2-7; TCRdb gives TRBD2 as the D gene, but with no DNA this cannot be confirmed. Looked up from germline, CDR1 is SGHRS and CDR2 is YFSETQ. CDR3 size: 15 residues. The CDR3 here is CASSFEAVGGYEQYF.

The rearrangement links TRBV5-6 to TRBJ2-3. The V gene's germline CDR1 is SGHDT and CDR2 YYEEEE. This CDR3 is built from 15 residues. The CDR3 protein is CARTLTGSSTDTQYF.

The chain employs TRBV28 and TRBJ1-3; TCRdb lists TRBD1, though no DNA is available to test this call. The CDR3 length is 16 residues. Looked up from germline, CDR1 is MDHEN and CDR2 is SYDVKM. The CDR3 is CASTTPASGFGNTIYF. The full variable domain, its missing parts supplied by reference TRBV28 and TRBJ1-3, is DVKVTQSSRYLVKRTGEKVFLECVQDMDHENMFWYRQDPGLGLRLIYFSYDVKMKEKGDIPEGYSVSREKKERFSLILESASTNQTSMYLCASTTPASGFGNTIYFGEGSWLTVV.

The chain couples TRBV29-1 to TRBJ2-1. This CDR3 comprises 13 residues. Germline CDR1 and CDR2: SQVTM and ANQGSEA. The CDR3: CSVEEARIDEQFF.

This sequence joins TRBV7-6 and TRBJ2-7; without DNA, the TCRdb call of TRBD1 cannot be checked. Germline V gene data show CDR1 as SGHVS and CDR2 as FNYEAQ. The CDR3 contains 14 residues. CDR3 sequence reads: CASSSSPGAPEQYF.

V usage is TRBV5-1 and J usage is TRBJ2-1. The CDR3 is made up of 12 amino acids. Germline V gene data show CDR1 as SGHRS and CDR2 as YFSETQ. CDR3 in amino acids: CASSWEFNEQFF.

The V and J genes are TRBV18 and TRBJ2-7; TCRdb's D call, TRBD2, is unchecked because there is no DNA. Germline V CDR1 and CDR2: KGHSH, LQKENI. The CDR3 is 15 residues long. CDR3 sequence: CASSPPDSAFYEQYF.

The rearrangement joins TRBV7-9 to TRBJ2-7. This CDR3 is 12 amino acids long. Germline-derived CDR1 and CDR2 are SEHNR and FQNEAQ (reference sequence). The chain's CDR3 is CASSFKAYEQYF. The entire variable domain, with the rest obtained from reference TRBV7-9 and TRBJ2-7, is as follows: DTGVSQNPRHKITKRGQNVTFRCDPISEHNRLYWYRQTLGQGPEFLTYFQNEAQLEKSRLLSDRFSAERPKGSFSTLEIQRTEQGDSAMYLCASSFKAYEQYFGPGTRLTVT.

The V call is TRBV5-6, the J call TRBJ2-1; TCRdb selects TRBD1, and the lack of DNA leaves this call unchecked. Germline V lookup: CDR1 SGHDT, CDR2 YYEEEE. CDR3 length: 14 amino acids. The CDR3 loop is CASREDRDLPEQFF.

This chain joins TRBV29-1 and TRBJ1-2. Germline V CDR1 and CDR2: SQVTM, ANQGSEA. This CDR3 spans 13 amino acids. The CDR3: CSVRGRLRDGYTF.

The chain employs TRBV6-2 or TRBV6-3 and TRBJ2-7; TCRdb outputs TRBD1, but without DNA this stays unchecked. Germline V gene data show CDR1 as MNHEY and CDR2 as SVGEGT. This CDR3 has 16 amino acids. CDR3 sequence: CASSYTLQGPDYEQYF.

This chain connects TRBV20-1 to TRBJ1-5. CDR1 is DFQATT, CDR2 SNEGSKA, per germline (reference sequence). CDR3 length: 14 amino acids. CDR3 region: CSAREIPPPWPQHF.

The CDR3 here is CASSQDNYYSNNEQFF. This chain connects TRBV4-1 to TRBJ2-1. The CDR3 consists of 16 residues. CDR1 and CDR2 from the germline V gene are MGHRA and YSYEKL.

The rearrangement uses TRBV30 and TRBJ1-1; TCRdb indicates TRBD1, and absent DNA this call remains unverified. Per germline, CDR1 GTSNPN and CDR2 SVGIG (reference sequence). The CDR3 runs 17 residues. The CDR3 loop is CAWSVTRDRSFNTEAFF. The whole variable domain, filled in from reference TRBV30 and TRBJ1-1, reads SQTIHQWPATLVQPVGSPLSLECTVEGTSNPNLYWYRQAAGRGLQLLFYSVGIGQISSEVPQNLSASRPQDRQFILSSKKLLLSDSGFYLCAWSVTRDRSFNTEAFFGQGTRLTVV.

This chain uses TRBV5-1 with TRBJ2-7; TCRdb names TRBD2, which stays unverified in the absence of DNA. Germline V gene data show CDR1 as SGHRS and CDR2 as YFSETQ. The CDR3 loop spans 13 amino acids. This chain's CDR3 is CASSFSPSYEQYF.

V usage is TRBV28 and J usage is TRBJ1-4. Germline CDR1 MDHEN, CDR2 SYDVKM. The CDR3 loop spans 15 amino acids. CDR3 sequence: CASRSTGPLKEKLFF.

The J gene is TRBJ2-7, the V gene TRBV4-1; TCRdb indicates TRBD1, and absent DNA this call remains unverified. The V gene's germline CDR1 is MGHRA and CDR2 YSYEKL. CDR3 size: 15 residues. The CDR3 sequence: CASSLRSTGIDEQYF.

The chain joins TRBV18 to TRBJ1-1. Per the germline V gene, CDR1 is KGHSH and CDR2 is LQKENI. The CDR3 has 12 amino acids. The CDR3 loop is CASSPRSTEAFF.

This rearrangement joins TRBV27 to TRBJ2-7. This CDR3 spans 12 amino acids. Germline V gene lookup returns CDR1 MNHEY and CDR2 SMNVEV (reference sequence). The CDR3 protein is CASSSETYEQYF.

The J gene is TRBJ1-4, the V gene TRBV5-4. Germline CDR1 SGHNT, CDR2 YYREEE (reference sequence). This CDR3 comprises 14 residues. The CDR3 protein is CASGDSGSGEKLFF.

V gene TRBV12-3 or TRBV12-4 combines with J gene TRBJ1-1; the TCRdb D gene call, TRBD1, has no DNA to confirm it. The CDR3 consists of 11 residues. CDR3 residues: CASSPLGRAFF.

The chain employs TRBV29-1 and TRBJ1-4; TCRdb returns TRBD1, unconfirmable since there is no DNA. Per germline, CDR1 SQVTM and CDR2 ANQGSEA. The CDR3 spans 14 residues. The CDR3 protein is CSVEGYRGNEKLFF. Looking up the rest from reference TRBV29-1 and TRBJ1-4 gives the full variable domain: SAVISQKPSRDICQRGTSLTIQCQVDSQVTMMFWYRQQPGQSLTLIATANQGSEATYESGFVIDKFPISRPNLTFSTLTVSNMSPEDSSIYLCSVEGYRGNEKLFFGSGTQLSVL.

This chain connects TRBV20-1 to TRBJ1-1; TCRdb returns TRBD1, unconfirmable since there is no DNA. The CDR3 has 13 amino acids. Germline V gene data show CDR1 as DFQATT and CDR2 as SNEGSKA (reference sequence). The CDR3 loop reads CSAREQGSAEAFF.

The chain combines TRBV29-1 with TRBJ2-2; TCRdb's D gene call, TRBD1, goes unchecked for lack of DNA. Germline values: CDR1 SQVTM, CDR2 ANQGSEA. CDR3 length equals 15 residues. The CDR3 loop reads CSVASTQGNTGELFF.

The V call is TRBV5-6, the J call TRBJ2-5; the D call from TCRdb, TRBD2, cannot be confirmed without DNA. CDR1 and CDR2 from the germline V gene are SGHDT and YYEEEE. There are 16 residues in the CDR3. CDR3 sequence: CASSYKAGGIQETQYF.

V is TRBV18 and J is TRBJ1-4. Germline CDR1 KGHSH, CDR2 LQKENI. The CDR3 spans 12 residues. CDR3 residues: CASSPREEKLFF.